The 17 T cell receptor beta chains given below trace back to one sample, sequenced in a study of human T cells and chemical hapten exposure. Time point specified: patch test 2, 6 weeks after DPC sensitization. Sample treatment: therapeutic diphenylcyclopropenone sensitization with weekly scalp DPC. TCRdb reanalysed the RACE reads using MiXCR and keeps one entry per CDR3 protein. Among about 82,000 distinct CDR3 sequences listed, 6.5% to 8.5% were seen once. This specimen consisted of whole blood, obtained in connection with sensitization to the hapten diphenylcyclopropenone (DPC). These receptors all come from a woman aged 25-40 years with alopecia areata. Some clones in this sample may be carry-over from other donors' samples.

The chain combines TRBV4-1 with TRBJ2-3; 10 bases agree with TRBD2. CDR1 MGHRA and CDR2 YSYEKL come from the germline V gene. CDR3 length: 17 residues. With V trimmed by 1 base and J by 2 bases, 6 bases remained unmatched. CDR3 bases: TGCGCCAGCAGCCAAGTATGGAGCGGGGGGGCCACAGATACGCAGTATTTT. It is translated as CASSQVWSGGATDTQYF.

In this sample, this clonotype turned up many times. The chain recombines TRBV20-1 with TRBJ2-1; 8 nucleotides line up with TRBD2. There are 16 residues in the CDR3. The germline V gene has CDR1 DFQATT and CDR2 SNEGSKA (reference sequence). V trimming: 2 bases; J trimming: 7 bases; junction bases outside the gene matches: 13. In nucleotides, the CDR3 is TGCAGTGCTAGATACGGCGGCGGGGGGCTCAAGAATGAGCAGTTCTTC. It translates to CSARYGGGGLKNEQFF.

Concerning this clonotype itself: Because it lacks the conserved phenylalanine or tryptophan at the end, this CDR3 is likely a read error. The CDR3 coding sequence is TGCAGCGTTGAAGACTGGGCAGGGGCCGGTTATGGCTACACCCTC. This codes for CSVEDWAGAGYGYTL. The genes are TRBV29-1 and TRBJ1-2; TRBD1 might be the D (6 bases). Trimming left V 0 bases short and J 5 bases short, with 16 bases between. The CDR3 spans 15 residues. Germline assignment: CDR1 SQVTM and CDR2 ANQGSEA.

This clonotype was seen repeatedly, ten times or more. The V gene is TRBV20-1, the J gene TRBJ2-7; maybe TRBD1 (5 bases). Trimming removed 0 bases from V and 2 bases from J, with 14 bases in between. This CDR3 has 15 amino acids. Germline V gives CDR1 DFQATT, CDR2 SNEGSKA (reference sequence). CDR3: CSARDLAGFPYEQYF. For the CDR3, the DNA is TGCAGTGCTAGAGATTTAGCAGGGTTCCCCTACGAGCAGTACTTC.

The gene calls are TRBV10-3 and TRBJ2-7; 7 positions match TRBD2. CDR1 and CDR2 from the germline V gene are ENHRY and SYGVKD. The CDR3 is 11 residues long. After removal of 7 bases from V and 7 bases from J, the junction contained 4 bases not matched to a gene. CDR3 in amino acids: CAITGGREQYF. For the CDR3, the DNA is TGTGCCATCACGGGGGGTAGGGAGCAGTACTTC.

This clonotype has just a few counts. The chain recombines TRBV20-1 with TRBJ1-2; D gene unclear. Between the trimmed V and J ends, which lost 1 base and 4 bases, there was a span of 4 bases. The germline V gene encodes CDR1 DFQATT and CDR2 SNEGSKA (reference sequence). The CDR3 length is 11 residues. CDR3 DNA: TGCAGTGCTAGAGCCAGCTATGGCTACACCTTC. Its protein is CSARASYGYTF.

This clonotype has ten or more counts. The gene calls are TRBV20-1 and TRBJ2-7; the match to TRBD1 covers 7 bases. The CDR3 consists of 13 residues. The V and J ends lost 5 bases and 7 bases, in that order; junction bases with no gene match: 11. From germline, CDR1 is DFQATT and CDR2 SNEGSKA (reference sequence). CDR3 sequence: CSASRDSQREQYF. For the CDR3, the DNA is TGCAGTGCTTCCCGGGACAGCCAGAGGGAGCAGTACTTC.

This clonotype was seen many times. V and J are TRBV2 and TRBJ1-1, with D tentatively TRBD1 (5 bases). From germline, CDR1 is SNHLY and CDR2 FYNNEI. Trimming stripped 8 bases from V and 8 bases from J, with 12 bases between. The CDR3 covers 11 residues. The CDR3 region has the DNA TGTGCCAGCGGGGGGGTTAAAGAAGCTTTCTTT. Amino acids: CASGGVKEAFF.

This clonotype occurred a few times. V and J are TRBV2 and TRBJ2-7, with D uncertain. This CDR3 has 15 amino acids. Germline lookup yields CDR1 SNHLY and CDR2 FYNNEI. The V gene lost 7 bases and the J gene lost 0 bases, with 16 bases spanning the gap. The CDR3 is CASTTLRSLSYEQYF. The CDR3 coding sequence is TGTGCCAGCACCACCCTCAGGTCCCTCTCCTACGAGCAGTACTTC. The complete variable domain, with remaining parts taken from reference TRBV2 and TRBJ2-7, reads EPEVTQTPSHQVTQMGQEVILRCVPISNHLYFYWYRQILGQKVEFLVSFYNNEISEKSEIFDDQFSVERPDGSNFTLKIRSTKLEDSAMYFCASTTLRSLSYEQYFGPGTRLTVT.

This clonotype was seen repeatedly, ten times or more. The CDR3 here is CASSYAGHPTDTQYF. CDR3 in DNA: TGTGCCAGCAGTTATGCAGGCCACCCCACAGATACGCAGTATTTT. This chain links TRBV12-3 or TRBV12-4 with TRBJ2-3; no definite D call. V dropped 4 bases and J dropped 2 bases, with 13 bases sitting between them. The CDR3 has 15 amino acids.

The sample holds many counts of this clonotype. The rearrangement uses TRBV14 and TRBJ2-7; 10 nucleotides align to TRBD2. Per the germline V gene, CDR1 is SGHDN and CDR2 is FVKESK. V lost 5 bases to trimming and J lost 4 bases; unmatched junction nucleotides: 8. The CDR3 runs to 15 residues. CDR3: CASSLSSGGAYEQYF. DNA for the CDR3: TGTGCCAGCAGCTTGTCGAGCGGGGGGGCTTACGAGCAGTACTTC.

This clonotype was detected many times. The J gene is TRBJ1-2, the V gene TRBV6-5; D call uncertain. V lost 6 bases and J 0 bases, leaving 8 bases between the germline ends. CDR1 is MNHEY, CDR2 SVGAGI, per germline. The CDR3 extends over 13 amino acids. In DNA form, the CDR3 reads TGTGCCAGCAGCCGTTTCCCTAACTATGGCTACACCTTC. As protein: CASSRFPNYGYTF.

The chain links TRBV7-6 to TRBJ2-5; perhaps TRBD1 as D (6 bases). This CDR3 contains 14 residues. The V and J ends lost 5 bases and 1 base respectively, with 11 bases between them. CDR1 is SGHVS and CDR2 is FNYEAQ in the germline V gene. The CDR3 reads CASSPGQLQETQYF. CDR3 DNA: TGTGCCAGCAGCCCTGGACAGCTCCAAGAGACCCAGTACTTC.

In regard to this clonotype: A much larger clone differs by one base, so this may be a read error. The chain is built from TRBV14 and TRBJ1-1; maybe TRBD1 (6 bases). V lost 0 bases and J lost 4, with 18 bases in between. The length of the CDR3 is 17 residues. Germline lookup yields CDR1 SGHDN and CDR2 FVKESK. In DNA form, the CDR3 reads TGTGCCAGCAGCCAAGATTCTTGGGGGATAGGGGGCACTGAAGCTTTCTTT. Translated, it gives CASSQDSWGIGGTEAFF.

This clonotype showed up just a few times. The chain links TRBV4-2 to TRBJ1-1; D remains ambiguous. V shed 1 base and J shed 2 bases, with 11 bases lying between them. CDR3 length: 15 residues. Germline CDR1 LGHNA, CDR2 YNFKEQ. CDR3 DNA sequence: TGTGCCAGCAGCCAAGGATCAGCCCCCAACACTGAAGCTTTCTTT. Protein sequence: CASSQGSAPNTEAFF.

There are many counts of this clonotype. The chain links TRBV5-1 to TRBJ1-1, with 8 bases identical to TRBD1. The V gene's germline CDR1 is SGHRS and CDR2 YFSETQ. This CDR3 has 14 amino acids. V lost 1 base and J lost 8; bases outside the gene matches: 7. The CDR3 sequence: CASSLFPGGVEAFF. The CDR3 DNA reads as TGCGCCAGCAGCTTGTTTCCAGGGGGCGTAGAAGCTTTCTTT.

This clonotype was counted ten times or more. The chain links TRBV20-1 to TRBJ2-3; 7 bases fit TRBD2. The CDR3 has 14 amino acids. The V gene's germline CDR1 is DFQATT and CDR2 SNEGSKA (reference sequence). V shed 6 bases and J 2 bases; nucleotides not matched to a gene: 8. The DNA for the CDR3 is TGCAGTGCCGTGGGGGGGGGATACACAGATACGCAGTATTTT. Protein: CSAVGGGYTDTQYF.